These 13 T cell receptor beta chains share one sample of origin, sequenced in a study of identical twins. TCRdb reprocessed the 5' RACE reads via MiXCR and lists one record per CDR3 protein. Among about 430,000 distinct CDR3 sequences listed, around a sixth were seen once. The sequencing sample was made of naive T cells sorted from blood. Receptor source: a man aged 45-60 years in good health.

This sequence joins TRBV4-3 and TRBJ2-5, with a tentative D call TRBD1 (6 bases). The DNA end is a closer match to TRBJ2-1, so the J assignment may be wrong. Looked up from germline, CDR1 is LGHNA and CDR2 is YSLEER. The length of the CDR3 is 16 residues. The CDR3 sequence: CARASGRGTPWETQFF. In DNA, the CDR3 is TGCGCCAGGGCCAGTGGCAGGGGTACCCCCTGGGAGACCCAGTTCTTC.

This clonotype was seen a handful of times. The chain joins TRBV10-3 to TRBJ2-4; 13 bases align to TRBD2. Germline-derived CDR1 and CDR2 are ENHRY and SYGVKD. The CDR3 spans 12 residues. CDR3 protein: CATSGGENIQYF. CDR3 nucleotides: TGTGCAACTAGCGGGGGGGAAAACATTCAGTACTTC.

This clonotype was seen a few times. V is TRBV10-3 and J is TRBJ2-1; a possible D gene is TRBD2 (6 bases). V was clipped by 9 bases and J by 6 bases, with 15 bases between them. CDR1 ENHRY and CDR2 SYGVKD come from the germline V gene. The CDR3 is made up of 13 amino acids. The CDR3 coding sequence is TGTGCCATGACCCGGGAGAGGGGCAATGAGCAGTTCTTC. Protein: CAMTRERGNEQFF.

This clonotype was seen repeatedly, ten times or more. The rearrangement joins TRBV9 to TRBJ2-7; D gene uncertain. Per germline, CDR1 SGDLS and CDR2 YYNGEE. This CDR3 has 11 residues. The V and J ends lost 3 bases and 7 bases respectively, with 8 bases between them. The CDR3 reads CASSGSGEQYF. The CDR3 DNA is TGTGCCAGCAGCGGGTCGGGTGAGCAGTACTTC.

J is TRBJ2-4 and V is TRBV7-2, with a possible D match to TRBD2 (5 bases). The germline V and J ends were trimmed by 4 bases and 9 bases, with 22 bases remaining between them. This CDR3 has 16 residues. Germline CDR1 reads SGHTA; CDR2 reads FQGNSA. The CDR3 protein is CASSSSGGSHSPIQYF. In nucleotides, the CDR3 is TGTGCCAGCAGCTCCAGCGGTGGCAGCCATAGTCCCATTCAGTACTTC.

The J gene is TRBJ1-6, the V gene TRBV6-1; D gene uncertain. V was cut by 6 bases and J by 0 bases, with 15 bases left in between. Germline-derived CDR1 and CDR2 are MNHNS and SASEGT. The CDR3 contains 17 residues. The CDR3 region is CASRSRTFSSYNSPLHF. The CDR3 DNA is TGTGCCAGCAGATCCAGGACTTTTAGCTCCTATAATTCACCCCTCCACTTT.

This clonotype was seen only a few times. The chain combines TRBV6-1 with TRBJ2-2; possible D gene TRBD1, 6 bases. This CDR3 spans 13 amino acids. V was cut by 6 bases and J by 4 bases, with 9 bases left in between. CDR1 and CDR2 from the germline V gene are MNHNS and SASEGT. The CDR3 region is CASRDRPTGELFF. CDR3 in DNA: TGTGCCAGCAGAGACAGGCCCACCGGGGAGCTGTTTTTT.

This clonotype came up many times. This rearrangement joins TRBV27 to TRBJ1-3; D might be TRBD1 (5 bases). Trimming removed 6 bases from V and 2 bases from J, with 11 bases in between. The CDR3 spans 14 residues. Germline-derived CDR1 and CDR2 are MNHEY and SMNVEV (reference sequence). CDR3 coding DNA: TGTGCCAGCAGCAGGGTCGGCACTGGAAACACCATATATTTT. This sequence encodes CASSRVGTGNTIYF.

CDR3 region: CSVVDRGRNTEAFF. CDR3 DNA: TGCAGCGTTGTAGACAGGGGGCGAAACACTGAAGCTTTCTTT. The chain employs TRBV29-1 and TRBJ1-1; 10 bases are a match to TRBD1. The CDR3 consists of 14 residues. The germline V gene encodes CDR1 SQVTM and CDR2 ANQGSEA. V gave up 4 bases and J gave up 2 bases; unmatched junction bases: 4.

This clonotype was counted at least ten times. This chain joins TRBV12-3 or TRBV12-4 and TRBJ2-7; TRBD2 aligns across 7 bases. With 7 bases clipped from V and 6 bases from J, the junction kept 6 bases outside the gene matches. This CDR3 is 12 amino acids long. CDR3 nucleotide sequence: TGTGCCAGCAACAGACTAGCCGGCGAGCAGTACTTC. Translated, it gives CASNRLAGEQYF.

This clonotype showed up just a few times. The rearrangement joins TRBV7-3 to TRBJ2-3; 13 bases are a match to TRBD2. This CDR3 has 18 amino acids. V was pared by 3 bases and J by 0 bases, with 6 bases of the junction left unmatched. Germline V gene sequence: CDR1 SGHTA, CDR2 FQGTGA. CDR3 sequence: CASSFRSGLAGSTDTQYF. The CDR3, as DNA: TGTGCCAGCAGCTTCCGATCGGGACTAGCGGGGAGCACAGATACGCAGTATTTT. The full variable domain, completed using reference TRBV7-3 and TRBJ2-3, is GAGVSQTPSNKVTEKGKYVELRCDPISGHTALYWYRQSLGQGPEFLIYFQGTGAADDSGLPNDRFFAVRPEGSVSTLKIQRTERGDSAVYLCASSFRSGLAGSTDTQYFGPGTRLTVL.

This rearrangement joins TRBV30 to TRBJ1-5; TRBD1 might be the D (5 bases). Trimming cost V 0 bases and J 4 bases, with 10 bases left between them. Germline values: CDR1 GTSNPN, CDR2 SVGIG (reference sequence). This CDR3 is 14 amino acids long. For the CDR3, the DNA is TGTGCCTGGAGTGTACTTGGGGCAAATCAGCCCCAGCATTTT. Amino acids: CAWSVLGANQPQHF.

This chain joins TRBV18 and TRBJ2-3; 9 nucleotides match TRBD2. This CDR3 has 18 amino acids. V gave up 3 bases and J gave up 8 bases; unmatched junction bases: 18. Germline lookup yields CDR1 KGHSH and CDR2 LQKENI. The CDR3 DNA sequence: TGTGCCAGCTCACCCGTATCTAGCGGGACCGGCACAGGCAGTACGCAGTATTTT. Amino acids: CASSPVSSGTGTGSTQYF.